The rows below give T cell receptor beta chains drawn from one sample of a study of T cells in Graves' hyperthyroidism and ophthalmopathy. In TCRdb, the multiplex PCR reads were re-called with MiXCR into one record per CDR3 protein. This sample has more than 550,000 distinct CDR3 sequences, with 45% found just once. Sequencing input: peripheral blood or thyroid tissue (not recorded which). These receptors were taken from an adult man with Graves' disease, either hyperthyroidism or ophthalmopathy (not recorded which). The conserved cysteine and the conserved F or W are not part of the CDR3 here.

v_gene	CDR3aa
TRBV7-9	ASSSSQGTQY
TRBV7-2	ASSQRGRQENTEAF
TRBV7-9	ASSSLAGGPRETQY
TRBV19	ASSVDREANYGYT
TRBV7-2	ASTKGQGEEKLF
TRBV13	ASSSRTSGSLETQY
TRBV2	ASSRGTGNYEQY
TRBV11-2	ASSLVLADEAF
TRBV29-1	SGTMTAINYGYT
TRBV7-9	ASSYQQGWQPQQY
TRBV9	ASSISGEKLF
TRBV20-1	SARRQANYGYT
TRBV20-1	SARVWEGNTIY
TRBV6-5	ASSQVVGGWYGYT
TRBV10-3	AISADSPPYEQY
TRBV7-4	ASRAGLAGVSYEQY
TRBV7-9	ASSLGGTGTNEKLF
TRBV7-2	ASSGGLAGLQETQY
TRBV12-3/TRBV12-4	ASSYSGGGGYT
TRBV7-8	ASSLIAGDTGELF
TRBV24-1	KNTEAF
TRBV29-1	SAPRIGGAPTEAF
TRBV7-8	ASFGPGVTHEQY
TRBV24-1	ATSDPGLAGTPGEQY
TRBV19	ATTGGSNQPQH
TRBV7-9	ASSSVGAGNSPLH
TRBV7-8	ASSLEGPDEQY
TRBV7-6	ASSLAGQGSSPLH
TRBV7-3	ASSLGDNLH
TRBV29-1	SVEVTGIAF
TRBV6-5	ASSFQGSLNTEAF
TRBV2	ASSVQGPNYGYT
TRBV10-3	AITPDRGYEQY
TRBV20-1	SAQRLATGELF
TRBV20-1	SARSMAGVNEKLF
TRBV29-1	SVEADSLYGYT
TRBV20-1	SANRDRSSEQY
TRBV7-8	ASSLAFSNQPQH
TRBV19	ASNRAGSSGELF
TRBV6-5	ASSYSLAVGETQY
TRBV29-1	SGRTGGYT
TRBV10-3	AISEEVAGVDGYT
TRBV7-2	ASSLAGSPTEAF
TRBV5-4	ASSQNPGQGSGYT
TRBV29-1	SVEGIPEAF
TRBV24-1	ATRPGTDKNTEAF
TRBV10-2	ASSHPTGNTIY
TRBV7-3	ASSTGQVNSPLH
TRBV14	ASSQQANQPQH
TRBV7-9	ASSNMMKNTGELF
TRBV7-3	ASSEDVSYEQY
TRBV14	ASREGGNEKLF
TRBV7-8	ASSFFIWQETQY
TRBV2	ASSTEGTVLQETQY